This T cell receptor beta chain was profiled in a study of blood T cells in healthy people across ages. A J-beta primer mix and a sample-barcoded 5' primer were used in a second PCR of roughly 6 to 12 cycles. Using its own MiXCR run on the 5' RACE reads, TCRdb lists one record per CDR3 protein. The sample shows fewer than 2 million distinct CDR3 sequences, 30% to 40% of them seen only once. The CDR3 extends over 14 amino acids. V was clipped by 2 bases and J by 4 bases, with 11 bases between them. Sequencing was carried out using blood. This clonotype was obtained from a human donor in good health. This chain uses TRBV12-3 or TRBV12-4 with TRBJ1-2, with D unclear. For the CDR3, the DNA is TGTGCCAGCAGTTTAATTCCACAGATCTATGGCTACACCTTC. Protein sequence: CASSLIPQIYGYTF.